These 30 T cell receptor beta chains originate from one sample sequenced in a study of shared clonotypes between healthy human individuals. It was CD45RO-negative cells, positively selected for CCR7, that made up naive CD8 cells, with terminally differentiated effector memory CD45RA+ cells excluded. Assay used: immunoSEQ multiplex PCR; TCRdb lists only in-frame clones, some missing. This sample has about 2.1 million clones, with over 85% found just once. What was sequenced was naive CD8+ T cells from PBMCs. These receptors were collected from a man between 18 and 35 years old in good health. Some clones in this sample may be carry-over from other donors' samples.

The chain employs TRBV19 and TRBJ2-5; 10 bases fit TRBD2. V shed 4 bases, J shed 5 bases, and the junction held 7 bases outside the gene matches. Germline V gene data show CDR1 as LNHDA and CDR2 as SQIVND (reference sequence). The CDR3 length is 15 residues. The CDR3 sequence is CASSTLAGETETQYF. CDR3 sequence (DNA): TGTGCCAGTAGTACCCTAGCGGGAGAGACCGAGACCCAGTACTTC.

The rearrangement uses TRBV15 and TRBJ2-1; perhaps TRBD1 as D (6 bases). Germline values: CDR1 LNHNV, CDR2 YYDKDF (reference sequence). This CDR3 is built from 16 residues. V lost 6 bases, J lost 4 bases, and 19 bases lay in between. This CDR3 reads CATRLGQTTRYNEQFF. DNA of the CDR3: TGTGCCACCAGACTAGGACAGACTACACGGTACAATGAGCAGTTCTTC.

The DNA for the CDR3 is TGCGCCAGCAGCTTGGGGGACCGGGACGGGGGCCCACAGCCCCAGCATTTT. Encoded protein: CASSLGDRDGGPQPQHF. The V call is TRBV5-1, the J call TRBJ1-5; the D gene is possibly TRBD1 (6 bases). V lost 0 bases and J 7 bases, leaving 20 bases between the germline ends. Germline lookup yields CDR1 SGHRS and CDR2 YFSETQ. The length of the CDR3 is 17 residues.

This chain links TRBV7-5 with TRBJ2-7; the D segment call TRBD1 is taken from the table without a DNA check. TRBV7-5 is listed as a pseudogene. The length of the CDR3 is 17 residues. CDR3 DNA sequence: TGTGCCACTTCCGACCGGGACAGGGGGAAACTATCCTACGAGCAGTACTTC. This codes for CATSDRDRGKLSYEQYF.

This clone is a singleton in its sample. V and J are TRBV4-1 and TRBJ1-5; possibly TRBD1 for D (5 bases). CDR1 and CDR2 from the germline V gene are MGHRA and YSYEKL. This CDR3 contains 21 residues. The V and J ends lost 0 bases and 2 bases respectively, with 26 bases between them. CDR3: CASSQDDLVEGAMGGNQPQHF. In nucleotides, the CDR3 is TGCGCCAGCAGCCAAGACGATTTGGTGGAGGGCGCGATGGGGGGCAATCAGCCCCAGCATTTT.

The genes are TRBV27 and TRBJ1-2, with 7 positions matching TRBD1. This CDR3 has 16 residues. From germline, CDR1 is MNHEY and CDR2 SMNVEV (reference sequence). The ends lost 5 bases at V and 6 bases at J; junction bases unmatched: 15. CDR3 sequence (DNA): TGTGCCAGCAGTCCGCTGTACAGGAGGGGGCATGATGGCTACACCTTC. This encodes CASSPLYRRGHDGYTF.

Comment on this clone: Sequence at one end of the junction differs from germline and may be a read error. Different DNA sequences within this sample yield the same CDR3. The V and J genes are TRBV11-2 and TRBJ2-7; D is possibly TRBD1 (5 bases). Germline CDR1 and CDR2: SGHAT and FQNNGV. The CDR3 spans 15 residues. The CDR3 spells CASSSTQEWGYEQYF. The DNA of the CDR3 is TGCGCCAGCAGTTCGACACAGGAATGGGGATACGAGCAGTACTTC. Full variable domain (missing parts from reference TRBV11-2 and TRBJ2-7): EAGVAQSPRYKIIEKRQSVAFWCNPISGHATLYWYQQILGQGPKLLIQFQNNGVVDDSQLPKDRFSAERLKGVDSTLKIQPAKLEDSAVYLCASSSTQEWGYEQYFGPGTRLTVT.

J is TRBJ2-1 and V is TRBV5-1; perhaps TRBD2 as D (5 bases). Trimming took off 1 base at V and 4 bases at J, with 12 bases between the two ends. This CDR3 contains 15 residues. Germline V gene lookup returns CDR1 SGHRS and CDR2 YFSETQ. Here the CDR3 reads CASSLNVGLYNEQFF. CDR3 nucleotide sequence: TGCGCCAGCAGCTTGAATGTTGGACTGTACAATGAGCAGTTCTTC.

This chain uses TRBV19 with TRBJ1-1, with D perhaps TRBD1 (5 bases). The length of the CDR3 is 14 residues. From germline, CDR1 is LNHDA and CDR2 SQIVND (reference sequence). With 7 bases removed from V and 4 bases from J, the gap between germline ends came to 16 bases. As DNA, the CDR3 is TGTGCCAGTACCCTGCAGGGCAGTAGCACTGAAGCTTTCTTT. This translates into CASTLQGSSTEAFF.

The chain joins TRBV25-1 to TRBJ2-1; D not certain. Per germline, CDR1 MGHDK and CDR2 SYGVNS. V was clipped by 4 bases and J by 9 bases, with 4 bases between them. CDR3 length: 10 amino acids. The DNA of the CDR3 is TGTGCCAGCAGTGGCCCTGAGCAGTTCTTC. Its translation: CASSGPEQFF.

On this clone: Other DNA sequences in this specimen translate into the identical CDR3. V is TRBV27 and J is TRBJ2-2; D unclear. Per the germline V gene, CDR1 is MNHEY and CDR2 is SMNVEV (reference sequence). The CDR3 is 13 amino acids. V was shortened by 3 bases and J by 2 bases, with 4 bases between the two germline ends. This CDR3 is CASSLVNTGELFF. Written as DNA, the CDR3 is TGTGCCAGCAGTTTGGTTAACACCGGGGAGCTGTTTTTT.

The CDR3, as DNA: TGTGCCAGCAGCTTAGTCAGGGGGCGCCCCACCGGGGAGCTGTTTTTT. Translation gives CASSLVRGRPTGELFF. V and J are TRBV11-2 and TRBJ2-2; 8 bases map to TRBD1. Germline trimming cut 1 base from V and 4 bases from J; bases unmatched to any gene: 5. Germline CDR1 SGHAT, CDR2 FQNNGV. The CDR3 runs to 16 residues.

This clone was picked up a small number of times. The gene calls are TRBV4-1 and TRBJ1-1; no clear D. The CDR3 contains 16 residues. Per the germline V gene, CDR1 is MGHRA and CDR2 is YSYEKL. The germline V and J ends were trimmed by 2 bases and 0 bases, with 13 bases remaining between them. CDR3 loop: CASSQISGSMNTEAFF. CDR3 nucleotides: TGCGCCAGCAGCCAAATATCTGGCAGCATGAACACTGAAGCTTTCTTT.

J is TRBJ2-1 and V is TRBV7-3; the match to TRBD2 covers 14 bases. The V gene's germline CDR1 is SGHTA and CDR2 FQGTGA. Trimming removed 5 bases from V and 7 bases from J; junction bases left unmatched: 22. CDR3 size: 21 residues. The CDR3 protein is CASSLIPGLAGASPYRNEQFF. CDR3 nucleotides: TGTGCCAGCAGCCTTATCCCGGGACTAGCGGGAGCCTCCCCCTACAGGAATGAGCAGTTCTTC. Looking up the rest from reference TRBV7-3 and TRBJ2-1 gives the full variable domain: GAGVSQTPSNKVTEKGKYVELRCDPISGHTALYWYRQSLGQGPEFLIYFQGTGAADDSGLPNDRFFAVRPEGSVSTLKIQRTERGDSAVYLCASSLIPGLAGASPYRNEQFFGPGTRLTVL.

The V and J genes are TRBV28 and TRBJ1-2; D gene ambiguous. Germline V gives CDR1 MDHEN, CDR2 SYDVKM. This CDR3 has 11 residues. The ends were cut back, 7 bases at V and 6 bases at J, with 9 bases in the middle. This CDR3 reads CASNGMNGYTF. The CDR3 nucleotides are TGTGCCAGCAACGGGATGAATGGCTACACCTTC.

This chain joins TRBV10-3 and TRBJ1-1, with D tentatively TRBD1 (6 bases). This CDR3 is built from 16 residues. Per germline, CDR1 ENHRY and CDR2 SYGVKD. Trimming shortened V by 6 bases and J by 0 bases, and 17 bases separated the two germline ends. The CDR3 bases are TGTGCCATCAGGGACAGTCGAGGGACTTTGAACACTGAAGCTTTCTTT. Amino acids: CAIRDSRGTLNTEAFF.

The V gene is TRBV19, the J gene TRBJ2-7; a weak D match, TRBD2 (5 bases). The CDR3 extends over 13 amino acids. V was shortened by 3 bases and J by 5 bases, with 11 bases between the two germline ends. Germline assignment: CDR1 LNHDA and CDR2 SQIVND (reference sequence). The CDR3 DNA reads as TGTGCCAGTAGTATGTTTCCGGGAAACGAGCAGTACTTC. Its protein product is CASSMFPGNEQYF. Based on the CDR3 plus reference TRBV19 and TRBJ2-7, the full variable domain is DGGITQSPKYLFRKEGQNVTLSCEQNLNHDAMYWYRQDPGQGLRLIYYSQIVNDFQKGDIAEGYSVSREKKESFPLTVTSAQKNPTAFYLCASSMFPGNEQYFGPGTRLTVT.

In its sample, this clone was seen once. This rearrangement joins TRBV6-5 to TRBJ2-1; 7 nucleotides match TRBD2. The CDR3 is made up of 16 amino acids. Germline CDR1 MNHEY, CDR2 SVGAGI. Losses at the gene ends were 0 bases for V and 3 bases for J; bases not matched to a gene: 5. Written as DNA, the CDR3 is TGTGCCAGCAGTTACTCGCAGGGAGGGCTCTACAATGAGCAGTTCTTC. Protein: CASSYSQGGLYNEQFF.

This clone showed up just a few times. This specimen includes other DNA sequences encoding the same CDR3. This chain links TRBV30 with TRBJ1-2, with D uncertain. V lost 0 bases, J lost 2 bases, and 4 bases lay in between. The CDR3 loop spans 12 amino acids. Germline CDR1 is GTSNPN and CDR2 is SVGIG (reference sequence). CDR3 nucleotide sequence: TGTGCCTGGAGTGTATCGAACTATGGCTACACCTTC. This gives the protein CAWSVSNYGYTF.

The J gene is TRBJ2-7, the V gene TRBV2; weak D call: TRBD1 (6 bases). CDR1 is SNHLY and CDR2 is FYNNEI in the germline V gene. Between the trimmed V and J ends, which lost 1 base and 2 bases, there was a span of 9 bases. This CDR3 comprises 14 residues. The CDR3 here is CASSEVQGPYEQYF. DNA of the CDR3: TGTGCCAGCAGTGAAGTACAGGGACCCTACGAGCAGTACTTC. Full variable domain (rest looked up from reference TRBV2 and TRBJ2-7): EPEVTQTPSHQVTQMGQEVILRCVPISNHLYFYWYRQILGQKVEFLVSFYNNEISEKSEIFDDQFSVERPDGSNFTLKIRSTKLEDSAMYFCASSEVQGPYEQYFGPGTRLTVT.

The V gene is TRBV30, the J gene TRBJ2-5; no definite D call. The J call is doubtful: the DNA matches TRBJ2-7 better. The CDR3 has 13 residues. The germline V gene has CDR1 GTSNPN and CDR2 SVGIG (reference sequence). The CDR3 sequence is CAWSAVGSYEQYF. As DNA, the CDR3 is TGTGCCTGGAGTGCTGTAGGCTCCTACGAGCAGTACTTC.

A word on this clone: Sequence at one end of the junction differs from germline and may be a read error. V and J are TRBV7-9 and TRBJ2-7; D might be TRBD1 or TRBD2, each matching 5 bases. CDR1 is SEHNR and CDR2 is FQNEAQ in the germline V gene (reference sequence). CDR3 size: 12 residues. In nucleotides, the CDR3 is TGTGCCAGCAGCTTAGTTTTGGGGGAAGAGGACTTC. Its protein product is CASSLVLGEEDF. Full variable domain (remainder filled in from reference TRBV7-9 and TRBJ2-7): DTGVSQNPRHKITKRGQNVTFRCDPISEHNRLYWYRQTLGQGPEFLTYFQNEAQLEKSRLLSDRFSAERPKGSFSTLEIQRTEQGDSAMYLCASSLVLGEEDFGPGTRLTVT.

The V gene is TRBV13, the J gene TRBJ1-2; possible D gene TRBD1, 5 bases. V was shortened by 4 bases and J by 5 bases, with 20 bases between the two germline ends. The CDR3 is 16 amino acids. Germline lookup yields CDR1 PRHDT and CDR2 FYEKMQ (reference sequence). For the CDR3, the DNA is TGTGCCAGCAGCTCAAACCTGCAGGGTGTGAGGTATGGCTACACCTTC. Translated, it gives CASSSNLQGVRYGYTF.

CDR3: CASSLSAGPNEPTYEQYF. In nucleotides, the CDR3 is TGTGCCAGCAGTTTATCCGCGGGACCGAACGAACCAACCTACGAGCAGTACTTC. The rearrangement uses TRBV27 and TRBJ2-7, with D perhaps matching TRBD2 (6 bases). CDR3 length: 18 amino acids. Germline V gives CDR1 MNHEY, CDR2 SMNVEV (reference sequence). V gave up 0 bases and J gave up 2 bases, with 20 bases separating them.

This clone was counted between two and nine times. The chain combines TRBV19 with TRBJ1-5, with D possibly being TRBD1 (5 bases). The CDR3 is made up of 13 amino acids. Trimming cost V 8 bases and J 2 bases, with 10 bases left between them. The germline V gene has CDR1 LNHDA and CDR2 SQIVND (reference sequence). CDR3 DNA sequence: TGTGCCAGTGGGACGTATGGCAATCAGCCCCAGCATTTT. Protein product: CASGTYGNQPQHF.

The J gene is TRBJ2-7, the V gene TRBV27; D is possibly TRBD2 (5 bases). The V end was cut by 2 bases, the J end by 4 bases, with 12 bases between. Germline V CDR1 and CDR2: MNHEY, SMNVEV (reference sequence). The CDR3 is 14 amino acids. The CDR3 sequence: CASSLRDGVYEQYF. As DNA, the CDR3 is TGTGCCAGCAGTTTACGGGATGGTGTATACGAGCAGTACTTC.

Comments on this clone: The germline gene is not matched at one end of the junction; a read error may be the cause. This chain links TRBV7-9 with TRBJ2-7; 14 positions match TRBD2. Looked up from germline, CDR1 is SEHNR and CDR2 is FQNEAQ (reference sequence). The CDR3 runs to 16 residues. CDR3 in amino acids: CASSPTPGTSGSPPLF. CDR3 nucleotide sequence: TGTGCCAGCAGCCCCACCCCCGGGACTAGCGGGAGTCCACCCCTCTTC.

This chain uses TRBV6-1 with TRBJ2-1, with unresolved D. The CDR3 has 14 residues. Germline V gives CDR1 MNHNS, CDR2 SASEGT. Trimming took off 1 base at V and 10 bases at J, with 14 bases between the two ends. CDR3 region: CASSEVGPIWEQFF. For the CDR3, the DNA is TGTGCCAGCAGTGAAGTCGGGCCTATTTGGGAGCAGTTCTTC.

The chain carries TRBV28 and TRBJ1-2, with D possibly TRBD1 on 5 matching bases. V dropped 3 bases and J dropped 7 bases, with 18 bases sitting between them. This CDR3 contains 15 residues. Germline V gene data show CDR1 as MDHEN and CDR2 as SYDVKM. The CDR3 bases are TGTGCCAGCAGTTTGGTTCTGGGCAGGGAGGCTGGCTACACCTTC. This encodes CASSLVLGREAGYTF.

The chain couples TRBV15 to TRBJ2-3, with 9 bases identical to TRBD2. Trimming took 0 bases from V and 2 from J; bases not matched to a gene: 6. The CDR3 totals 17 residues. CDR1 LNHNV and CDR2 YYDKDF come from the germline V gene (reference sequence). CDR3 sequence: CATSRDGTSRYTDTQYF. The DNA for the CDR3 is TGTGCCACCAGCAGAGATGGGACTAGCAGATACACAGATACGCAGTATTTT.